This T cell receptor (beta chain) appears in the sequencing data of a study of cytomegalovirus exposure and HLA in healthy donors. Turning to the study itself: Approximately 81% of 398 genotyped donors fell in the Caucasian-associated ancestry cluster.

Overall study results and limits: Reportedly, cytomegalovirus status was diagnosed with high sensitivity and specificity. TCR beta chains numbering 164 were designated cytomegalovirus-associated.

PCR amplification relied on 60 Vbeta primers (plus 13 Jbeta primers). The protocol was immunoSEQ multiplex PCR, while the TCRdb copy is restricted to in-frame clones and leaves out a portion. The repertoire holds roughly 130,000 clones, 60% to 85% seen once, with approximately 2% in the top ten. In germline, CDR1 is SEHNR, CDR2 FQNEAQ (reference sequence). Trimming removed 1 base at V and 3 bases at J, with 5 bases between. This CDR3 region has 13 residues. In the case of this clone: Its matching antigen is unknown.

The chain couples TRBV7-9 to TRBJ2-3; D is ambiguous. Input material: PBMCs. The source of this sequence is a man aged 40-50 years in good health and CMV-seronegative. CDR3 sequence reads: CASSLDSTDTQYF. The DNA of the CDR3 is TGTGCCAGCAGCTTAGACAGTACAGATACGCAGTATTTT.